Reported below is one T cell receptor (beta chain). Its target is not known. This CDR3 is also generated by other DNA sequences in the sample. This sample is drawn from a study of cytomegalovirus exposure and HLA in healthy donors. For the study at large: There were 70 million to 95 million unique TCRs (from HLA-typed donors) in an early data release.

Study findings and constraints: Despite most TCR sequences being rare, some public TCRs occurred in many donors. Only CMV serostatus was available as immune exposure information.

PCR amplification relied on 60 Vbeta primers (plus 13 Jbeta primers). Clones were sequenced by immunoSEQ multiplex PCR, and TCRdb holds only the in-frame ones, with some missing. The sample yields around 150,000 clones, around 80% seen once. This TCR came from a female donor in good health and CMV-seropositive. What was sequenced was PBMCs.

CDR3 protein: CASSFNRGSYEQYF. In DNA form, the CDR3 reads TGTGCCAGCAGCTTTAACAGGGGTTCCTACGAGCAGTACTTC. The rearrangement links TRBV11-2 to TRBJ2-7; 7 nucleotides align to TRBD1. Germline CDR1 is SGHAT and CDR2 is FQNNGV. Unmatched junction bases numbered 3, after V lost 3 bases and J lost 1 base. The length of the CDR3 is 14 residues.